This record covers a single T cell receptor beta chain. The antigen is undetermined. These data come from a study of long-term antiretroviral therapy in people with HIV. Turning to the study itself: The earliest samples came about a decade before the 2015 immediate-ART recommendation. General observations from the study: The clones with expansion before ART were dominant in the repertoire at all time points. Unavailable data included ART adherence, viral resistance and therapy changes (switches in treatment).

V was trimmed by 5 bases and J by 0 bases, leaving 8 bases between them. Germline-derived CDR1 and CDR2 are SGDLS and YYNGEE. CDR3 length equals 14 residues. Investigators performed immunoSEQ version v3.0 at survey level. Sequenced by immunoSEQ multiplex PCR; TCRdb stores in-frame clones only, minus some. The repertoire has approximately 24,000 clones, around 90% of them found once; the top ten carry about 9%. The material was unsorted PBMCs, obtained 1.8 years before starting antiretroviral therapy. The source of this sequence is a man aged 50-59 years with HIV. J is TRBJ2-2 and V is TRBV9; D is unresolved. The CDR3 loop is CASSLNTNTGELFF. CDR3 DNA: TGTGCCAGCAGTCTAAACACGAACACCGGGGAGCTGTTTTTT.